One and the same sample provided the 29 T cell receptor beta chains below, sequenced in a study of shared clonotypes between healthy human individuals. Generated by immunoSEQ multiplex PCR, the TCRdb table keeps only in-frame clones and is missing some. The repertoire has fewer than 1.8 million clones, roughly 98.5% of them found once; the top ten carry approximately 0.4%. Sequencing was done on a sample of naive CD4+ T cells sorted from blood. Described subset: CD45RA+ positively selected. The origin of the receptors is a man aged 25 to 40 in good health.

V gene TRBV6-1 combines with J gene TRBJ1-1; D call uncertain. Trimming stripped 4 bases from V and 1 base from J, with 10 bases between. Germline V CDR1 and CDR2: MNHNS, SASEGT. The CDR3 is 14 amino acids. In nucleotides, the CDR3 is TGTGCCAGCAGTGCGAACTCTGGGAACACTGAAGCTTTCTTT. Translating it yields CASSANSGNTEAFF.

This sequence joins TRBV5-5 and TRBJ2-7; D could derive from TRBD1 or TRBD2 (6 bases each). Trimming cost V 3 bases and J 2 bases, with 15 bases left between them. The germline CDR1 and CDR2 sequences are SGHKS and YYEKEE (reference sequence). This CDR3 has 15 amino acids. CDR3 in amino acids: CASSWGAGLAYEQYF. In nucleotides, the CDR3 is TGTGCCAGCAGCTGGGGGGCAGGCCTCGCCTACGAGCAGTACTTC.

V gene TRBV6-6 combines with J gene TRBJ2-7; tentatively, D is TRBD1 (5 bases). CDR1 is MNHNY, CDR2 SVGAGI, per germline (reference sequence). This CDR3 has 13 amino acids. V was trimmed by 6 bases and J by 0 bases, leaving 9 bases between them. This CDR3 reads CASSDDSSYEQYF. The CDR3 DNA reads as TGTGCCAGCAGCGACGACAGCTCCTACGAGCAGTACTTC.

This sequence joins TRBV6-6 and TRBJ2-1; no firm D call. CDR3 size: 15 residues. Germline CDR1 reads MNHNY; CDR2 reads SVGAGI (reference sequence). Trimming cost V 5 bases and J 0 bases, with 11 bases left between them. CDR3 loop: CASSPDLSSYNEQFF. As DNA, the CDR3 is TGTGCCAGCAGTCCTGACCTAAGCTCCTACAATGAGCAGTTCTTC.

The V and J genes are TRBV4-3 and TRBJ2-7; D remains unclear. From germline, CDR1 is LGHNA and CDR2 YSLEER. The germline V and J ends were trimmed by 0 bases and 6 bases, with 9 bases remaining between them. The CDR3 has 13 amino acids. The CDR3 DNA reads as TGCGCCAGCAGCCAAGATTCCCGGAGCGAGCAGTACTTC. This encodes CASSQDSRSEQYF.

The chain combines TRBV19 with TRBJ1-5; tentative D call: TRBD1 (6 bases). The V and J ends lost 4 bases and 1 base respectively, with 8 bases between them. This CDR3 comprises 14 residues. Germline V lookup: CDR1 LNHDA, CDR2 SQIVND (reference sequence). The CDR3 is CASSNDRSNQPQHF. CDR3 bases: TGTGCCAGTAGTAACGACAGGAGCAATCAGCCCCAGCATTTT.

This chain connects TRBV5-1 to TRBJ2-1, with a weak D call TRBD1 (6 bases). Deletions cut 2 bases from V and 1 base from J, with 13 bases between. The CDR3 loop spans 16 amino acids. Germline-derived CDR1 and CDR2 are SGHRS and YFSETQ. CDR3 in DNA: TGCGCCAGCAGCTTAACCGGGACACCTTCCTACAATGAGCAGTTCTTC. Its protein product is CASSLTGTPSYNEQFF.

The J gene is TRBJ1-5, the V gene TRBV4-3, with D possibly being TRBD1 (6 bases). V gave up 5 bases and J gave up 6 bases, with 20 bases separating them. The CDR3 has 16 residues. From germline, CDR1 is LGHNA and CDR2 YSLEER. DNA for the CDR3: TGCGCCAGCAGCTCAATAGGGGGGCCCGGGACTCAGCCCCAGCATTTT. Its translation: CASSSIGGPGTQPQHF.

V and J are TRBV27 and TRBJ2-1; 8 bases line up with TRBD1. The length of the CDR3 is 18 residues. V gave up 4 bases and J gave up 8 bases; unmatched junction bases: 19. Germline CDR1 is MNHEY and CDR2 is SMNVEV (reference sequence). The DNA for the CDR3 is TGTGCCAGCAGTTCCTCTGGACAGGGTCGGGTTTGGTTTGATGAGCAGTTCTTC. Translation: CASSSSGQGRVWFDEQFF.

The CDR3 spells CASTPGTGEDTIYF. CDR3 in DNA: TGTGCCAGCACCCCCGGGACAGGGGAGGACACCATATATTTT. The chain recombines TRBV6-1 with TRBJ1-3; 10 nucleotides agree with TRBD1. With 7 bases clipped from V and 8 bases from J, the junction kept 8 bases outside the gene matches. The germline gives CDR1 MNHNS, CDR2 SASEGT. CDR3 length: 14 amino acids.

The chain couples TRBV14 to TRBJ1-3; no definite D call. Looked up from germline, CDR1 is SGHDN and CDR2 is FVKESK. This CDR3 region has 14 residues. V was cut by 4 bases and J by 8 bases, with 15 bases left in between. As DNA, the CDR3 is TGTGCCAGCAGCCCCCGCCTAGACGGAGACACCATATATTTT. Protein: CASSPRLDGDTIYF. Full variable domain (remainder filled in from reference TRBV14 and TRBJ1-3): EAGVTQFPSHSVIEKGQTVTLRCDPISGHDNLYWYRRVMGKEIKFLLHFVKESKQDESGMPNNRFLAERTGGTYSTLKVQPAELEDSGVYFCASSPRLDGDTIYFGEGSWLTVV.

The rearrangement links TRBV5-5 to TRBJ1-5; D gene uncertain. V was trimmed by 5 bases and J by 7 bases, leaving 13 bases between them. CDR3 size: 13 residues. Germline loops: CDR1 SGHKS, CDR2 YYEKEE (reference sequence). The CDR3 DNA reads as TGTGCCAGCAGTAAAGACTTGCGCCAGCCCCAGCATTTT. Amino acids: CASSKDLRQPQHF.

The genes are TRBV14 and TRBJ2-5; D remains unclear. The length of the CDR3 is 17 residues. Germline V gives CDR1 SGHDN, CDR2 FVKESK. V was cut by 1 base and J by 0 bases, with 15 bases left in between. CDR3 bases: TGTGCCAGCAGCCAAGCCTCGGGCTACCTGTACCAAGAGACCCAGTACTTC. It encodes CASSQASGYLYQETQYF.

V gene TRBV30 combines with J gene TRBJ1-1; D is unclear. Trimming cost V 4 bases and J 2 bases, with 14 bases left between them. The CDR3 extends over 14 amino acids. The V gene's germline CDR1 is GTSNPN and CDR2 SVGIG (reference sequence). CDR3: CAWTLIGINTEAFF. The CDR3 region has the DNA TGTGCCTGGACCCTGATAGGGATAAACACTGAAGCTTTCTTT.

This chain links TRBV9 with TRBJ2-1; 14 bases align to TRBD2. CDR1 and CDR2 from the germline V gene are SGDLS and YYNGEE. V dropped 4 bases and J dropped 10; count of bases not matched to a gene: 19. The CDR3 sequence is 19 residues long. The CDR3 loop is CASSFAGTSGSGGTNEQFF. The CDR3 DNA sequence: TGTGCCAGCAGCTTTGCCGGGACTAGCGGGAGTGGGGGTACCAACGAGCAGTTCTTC.

This chain connects TRBV29-1 to TRBJ1-2, with D hard to call. CDR3 length equals 11 residues. The V end was cut by 3 bases, the J end by 8 bases, with 10 bases between. The germline V gene has CDR1 SQVTM and CDR2 ANQGSEA. Here the CDR3 reads CSVDQALGYTF. CDR3 bases: TGCAGCGTTGACCAGGCGCTAGGCTACACCTTC.

The chain uses TRBV27 and TRBJ1-5; the D gene is possibly TRBD1 (5 bases). This CDR3 contains 14 residues. Trimming removed 11 bases at V and 5 bases at J, with 19 bases between. Germline loops: CDR1 MNHEY, CDR2 SMNVEV (reference sequence). CDR3 region: CAGHLWGIYQPQHF. The CDR3 nucleotides are TGTGCCGGACACCTCTGGGGCATCTATCAGCCCCAGCATTTT.

The gene calls are TRBV10-1 and TRBJ1-1; a weak D match, TRBD1 (6 bases). V lost 2 bases to trimming and J lost 4 bases, with 17 bases between them. The CDR3 contains 16 residues. Germline CDR1 is WNHNN and CDR2 is SYGVQD (reference sequence). CDR3: CASSEPKLTGPTEAFF. In DNA, the CDR3 is TGCGCCAGCAGTGAGCCGAAGCTAACAGGGCCCACTGAAGCTTTCTTT.

This CDR3 is CASSEGQISNQPQHF. As DNA, the CDR3 is TGCGCCAGCAGTGAGGGACAGATTAGCAATCAGCCCCAGCATTTT. This chain uses TRBV10-2 with TRBJ1-5; a possible D gene is TRBD1 (6 bases). This CDR3 region has 15 residues. CDR1 and CDR2 from the germline V gene are WSHSY and SAAADI. Between the trimmed V and J ends, which lost 2 bases and 0 bases, there was a span of 8 bases.

The genes are TRBV28 and TRBJ2-7; 9 bases match TRBD1. V lost 5 bases, J lost 5 bases, and 13 bases stayed unmatched. This CDR3 has 16 residues. Germline assignment: CDR1 MDHEN and CDR2 SYDVKM. For the CDR3, the DNA is TGTGCCAGCAGTCCCCTGTGGGACAGGGTCCCCCACGAGCAGTACTTC. This gives the protein CASSPLWDRVPHEQYF.

This sequence joins TRBV5-6 and TRBJ2-5; TRBD2 matches 9 bases. Germline trimming cut 4 bases from V and 1 base from J; bases unmatched to any gene: 5. Germline V gives CDR1 SGHDT, CDR2 YYEEEE. This CDR3 has 15 residues. The CDR3 here is CASSRRLAAQETQYF. The CDR3 nucleotides read TGTGCCAGCAGCAGACGACTAGCGGCCCAAGAGACCCAGTACTTC.

The rearrangement uses TRBV2 and TRBJ1-5, with 7 bases identical to TRBD1. V shed 6 bases, J shed 6 bases, and the junction held 5 bases outside the gene matches. Germline lookup yields CDR1 SNHLY and CDR2 FYNNEI. The CDR3 has 13 amino acids. The CDR3 sequence: CASRQGGSQPQHF. DNA of the CDR3: TGTGCCAGCAGGCAGGGGGGTAGTCAGCCCCAGCATTTT. Drawing the rest from reference TRBV2 and TRBJ1-5, the complete variable domain is EPEVTQTPSHQVTQMGQEVILRCVPISNHLYFYWYRQILGQKVEFLVSFYNNEISEKSEIFDDQFSVERPDGSNFTLKIRSTKLEDSAMYFCASRQGGSQPQHFGDGTRLSIL.

The chain is built from TRBV5-5 and TRBJ2-7; 7 bases line up with TRBD1. The J segment lost 2 bases and the V segment lost 0 bases, leaving 8 bases of the junction unmatched. This CDR3 has 16 amino acids. Germline CDR1 reads SGHKS; CDR2 reads YYEKEE (reference sequence). CDR3 bases: TGTGCCAGCAGCTTGGTTGGGACAGTGAATACCTACGAGCAGTACTTC. It specifies CASSLVGTVNTYEQYF.

The chain links TRBV19 to TRBJ2-7; no clear D. Between the trimmed V and J ends, which lost 3 bases and 6 bases, there was a span of 18 bases. The germline gives CDR1 LNHDA, CDR2 SQIVND (reference sequence). The CDR3 length is 15 residues. The CDR3 nucleotides are TGTGCCAGTAGTATTGCCAGCCACATCTCTGGCGAGCAGTACTTC. It is translated as CASSIASHISGEQYF.

Concerning this clone: Other DNA sequences within the sample encode an identical CDR3. The chain uses TRBV29-1 and TRBJ2-7; TRBD1 matches 8 bases. Per the germline V gene, CDR1 is SQVTM and CDR2 is ANQGSEA. V shed 4 bases and J 3 bases; nucleotides not matched to a gene: 2. The length of the CDR3 is 12 residues. CDR3 DNA: TGCAGCGTTGGTACAGGGGGCTACGAGCAGTACTTC. Translating gives CSVGTGGYEQYF.

CDR3 in amino acids: CASSIPTGASNTGELFF. DNA for the CDR3: TGTGCCAGTAGTATCCCGACAGGGGCGTCGAACACCGGGGAGCTGTTTTTT. This chain links TRBV19 with TRBJ2-2; 8 nucleotides line up with TRBD1. CDR1 and CDR2 (germline): LNHDA, SQIVND (reference sequence). The CDR3 contains 17 residues. V lost 3 bases and J lost 0; bases outside the gene matches: 6.

The genes are TRBV4-3 and TRBJ1-3; D perhaps matches TRBD1 (5 bases). The CDR3 extends over 15 amino acids. Deletions cut 0 bases from V and 2 bases from J, with 8 bases between. Germline V gives CDR1 LGHNA, CDR2 YSLEER. The CDR3 spells CASSQEGLPGNTIYF. The CDR3 bases are TGCGCCAGCAGCCAAGAGGGACTCCCTGGAAACACCATATATTTT.

The chain employs TRBV18 and TRBJ2-7; TRBD1 matches at 7 bases. Germline assignment: CDR1 KGHSH and CDR2 LQKENI. V trimming: 6 bases; J trimming: 4 bases; junction bases outside the gene matches: 15. The CDR3 loop spans 16 amino acids. The CDR3 coding sequence is TGTGCCAGCTCTGACCCCACAGGGGTAAGACGGTACGAGCAGTACTTC. It yields the protein CASSDPTGVRRYEQYF. The full variable domain, rest sourced from reference TRBV18 and TRBJ2-7, is NAGVMQNPRHLVRRRGQEARLRCSPMKGHSHVYWYRQLPEEGLKFMVYLQKENIIDESGMPKERFSAEFPKEGPSILRIQQVVRGDSAAYFCASSDPTGVRRYEQYFGPGTRLTVT.

V gene TRBV6-5 combines with J gene TRBJ2-7; 7 bases are shared with TRBD1. With V trimmed by 5 bases and J by 3 bases, 10 bases remained unmatched. Germline V CDR1 and CDR2: MNHEY, SVGAGI. The CDR3 loop spans 15 amino acids. The CDR3 spells CASSRRGFLGYEQYF. In DNA form, the CDR3 reads TGTGCCAGCAGTCGCAGGGGGTTCCTGGGCTACGAGCAGTACTTC.